The source of this TCR beta chain is a study of cytomegalovirus exposure and HLA in healthy donors. As for this clone: Its specificity is unknown.

TCRdb's copy holds only in-frame clones and misses some; the assay was immunoSEQ multiplex PCR. This sample has roughly 150,000 clones, with 85% found just once. The CDR3 has 16 amino acids. Trimming took 0 bases from V and 5 from J; bases not matched to a gene: 4. CDR1 SGHAT and CDR2 FQNNGV come from the germline V gene. Study-level findings and limits: Generally TCR sequences proved uncommon, though certain public TCRs appeared in numerous donors. In vitro checks showed that three CMV-associated chains really do target CMV antigens. Reportedly, cytomegalovirus status was diagnosed with high sensitivity and specificity.

The rearrangement joins TRBV11-2 to TRBJ2-3, with TRBD1 identical over 11 bases. Source material: PBMCs. The sequence was obtained from a man aged 30 to 45 in good health and CMV-seropositive. The CDR3 bases are TGTGCCAGCAGCTTAGAGGACAGGGGGCGGAAAGATACGCAGTATTTT. Its protein is CASSLEDRGRKDTQYF.